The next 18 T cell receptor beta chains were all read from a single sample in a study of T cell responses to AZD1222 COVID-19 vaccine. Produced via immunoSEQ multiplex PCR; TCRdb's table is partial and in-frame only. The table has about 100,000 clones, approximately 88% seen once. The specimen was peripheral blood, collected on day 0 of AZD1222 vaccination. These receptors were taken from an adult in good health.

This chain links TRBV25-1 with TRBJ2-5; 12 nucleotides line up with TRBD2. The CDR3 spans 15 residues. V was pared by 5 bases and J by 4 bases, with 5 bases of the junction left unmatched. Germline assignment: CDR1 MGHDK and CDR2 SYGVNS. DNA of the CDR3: TGTGCCAGCAGTCTGGTACTAGCGGGAGGAGAGACCCAGTACTTC. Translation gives CASSLVLAGGETQYF.

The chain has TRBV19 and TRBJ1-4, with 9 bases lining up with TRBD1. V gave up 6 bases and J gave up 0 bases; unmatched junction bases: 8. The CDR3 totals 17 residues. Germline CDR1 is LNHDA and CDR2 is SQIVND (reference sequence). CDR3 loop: CASSPGQGIATNEKLFF. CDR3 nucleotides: TGTGCCAGTAGCCCGGGACAGGGTATTGCAACTAATGAAAAACTGTTTTTT.

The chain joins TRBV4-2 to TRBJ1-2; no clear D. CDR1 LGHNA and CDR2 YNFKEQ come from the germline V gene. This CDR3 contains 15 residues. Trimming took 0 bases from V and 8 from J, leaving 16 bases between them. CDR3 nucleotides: TGTGCCAGCAGCCAAGAATCGCCTGGGATGTTGGGCTACACCTTC. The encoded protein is CASSQESPGMLGYTF.

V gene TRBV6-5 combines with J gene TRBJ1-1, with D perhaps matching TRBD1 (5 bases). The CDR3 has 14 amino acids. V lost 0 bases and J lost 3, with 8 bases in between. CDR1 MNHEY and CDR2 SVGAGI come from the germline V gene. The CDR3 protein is CASSYSVGDTEAFF. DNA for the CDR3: TGTGCCAGCAGTTACTCGGTAGGGGACACTGAAGCTTTCTTT.

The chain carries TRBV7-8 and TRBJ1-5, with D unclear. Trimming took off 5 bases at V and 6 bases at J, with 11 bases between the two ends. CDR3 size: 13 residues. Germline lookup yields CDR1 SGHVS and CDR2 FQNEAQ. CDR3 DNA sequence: TGTGCCAGCAGCCCGTTTTACCCTCAGCCCCAGCATTTT. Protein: CASSPFYPQPQHF.

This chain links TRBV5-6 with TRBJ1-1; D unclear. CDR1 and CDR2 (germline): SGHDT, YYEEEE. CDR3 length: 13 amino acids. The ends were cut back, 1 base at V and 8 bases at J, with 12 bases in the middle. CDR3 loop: CASSLSFPGEAFF. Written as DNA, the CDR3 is TGTGCCAGCAGCTTGTCCTTCCCCGGAGAAGCTTTCTTT.

CDR3 DNA: TGTGCCAGCAGTTTTCAAACCTATGGCTACACCTTC. Encoded protein: CASSFQTYGYTF. This chain links TRBV28 with TRBJ1-2; no clear D gene. V lost 3 bases and J lost 4, with 6 bases in between. This CDR3 spans 12 amino acids. Looked up from germline, CDR1 is MDHEN and CDR2 is SYDVKM.

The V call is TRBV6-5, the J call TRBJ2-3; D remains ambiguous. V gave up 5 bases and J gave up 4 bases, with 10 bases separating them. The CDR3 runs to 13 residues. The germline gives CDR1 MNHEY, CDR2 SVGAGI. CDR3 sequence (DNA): TGTGCCAGCAGTCTCATCGTTGCAGATACGCAGTATTTT. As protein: CASSLIVADTQYF.

The CDR3 sequence is CASGRALAGTGELFF. CDR3 nucleotide sequence: TGTGCCAGCGGGAGGGCCCTAGCTGGCACCGGGGAGCTGTTTTTT. J is TRBJ2-2 and V is TRBV3-1 (or the pseudogene TRBV3-2); 7 positions agree with TRBD2. V lost 8 bases, J lost 4 bases, and 10 bases stayed unmatched. Germline CDR1 is LGHDT and CDR2 is YNNKEL (reference sequence). CDR3 length: 15 amino acids.

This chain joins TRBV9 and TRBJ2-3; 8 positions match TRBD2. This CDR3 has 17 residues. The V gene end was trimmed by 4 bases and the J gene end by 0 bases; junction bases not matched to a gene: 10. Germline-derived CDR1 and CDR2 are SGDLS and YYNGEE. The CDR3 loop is CASSPREASGSTDTQYF. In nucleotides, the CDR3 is TGTGCCAGCAGCCCCCGGGAGGCTAGCGGGAGCACAGATACGCAGTATTTT.

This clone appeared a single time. The CDR3 DNA is TGTGCCAGTAGTATCCGTGGGAACTATGGCTACACCTTC. Encoded protein: CASSIRGNYGYTF. This rearrangement joins TRBV19 to TRBJ1-2, with no clear D. The germline V gene encodes CDR1 LNHDA and CDR2 SQIVND (reference sequence). V dropped 3 bases and J dropped 2 bases, with 7 bases sitting between them. The CDR3 is 13 residues long.

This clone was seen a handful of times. CDR3 DNA sequence: TGTGCCAGCAGTGACTCTTGGGGACAGCAGTACTTC. Protein sequence: CASSDSWGQQYF. The V call is TRBV6-4, the J call TRBJ2-7; D is perhaps TRBD1 or TRBD2 (5 bases each). The CDR3 spans 12 residues. Germline CDR1 and CDR2: MRHNA and SNTAGT. Trimming took off 0 bases at V and 8 bases at J, with 8 bases between the two ends.

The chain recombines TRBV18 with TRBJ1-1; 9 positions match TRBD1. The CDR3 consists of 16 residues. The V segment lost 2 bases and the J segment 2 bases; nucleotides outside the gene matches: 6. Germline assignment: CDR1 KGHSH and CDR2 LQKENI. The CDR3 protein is CASSPSRDRENTEAFF. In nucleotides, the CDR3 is TGTGCCAGCTCACCATCTCGGGACAGGGAAAACACTGAAGCTTTCTTT.

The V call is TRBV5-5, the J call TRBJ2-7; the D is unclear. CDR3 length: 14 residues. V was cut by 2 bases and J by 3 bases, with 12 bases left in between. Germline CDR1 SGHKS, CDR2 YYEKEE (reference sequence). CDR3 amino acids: CASSFVFPVYEQYF. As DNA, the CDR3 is TGTGCCAGCAGCTTTGTCTTTCCCGTCTACGAGCAGTACTTC.

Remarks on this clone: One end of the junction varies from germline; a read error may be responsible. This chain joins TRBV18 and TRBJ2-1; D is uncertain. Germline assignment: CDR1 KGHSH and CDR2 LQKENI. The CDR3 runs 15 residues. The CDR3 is CASSPVLTAGQPPLF. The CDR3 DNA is TGTGCCAGCTCACCAGTTCTAACGGCAGGTCAACCCCCGCTCTTC.

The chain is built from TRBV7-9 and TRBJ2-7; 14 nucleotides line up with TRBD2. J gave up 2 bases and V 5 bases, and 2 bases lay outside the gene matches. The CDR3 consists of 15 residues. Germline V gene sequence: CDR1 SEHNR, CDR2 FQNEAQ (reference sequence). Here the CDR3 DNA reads TGTGCCAGCAGCCCGGGACTAGCGGGAGCCTACGAGCAGTACTTC. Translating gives CASSPGLAGAYEQYF.

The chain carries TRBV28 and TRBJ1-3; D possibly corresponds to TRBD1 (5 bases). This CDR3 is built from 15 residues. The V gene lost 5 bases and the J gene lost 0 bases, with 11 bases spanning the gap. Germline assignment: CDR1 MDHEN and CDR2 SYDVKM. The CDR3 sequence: CASSPGGLSGNTIYF. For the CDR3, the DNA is TGTGCCAGCAGTCCCGGGGGTCTCTCTGGAAACACCATATATTTT.

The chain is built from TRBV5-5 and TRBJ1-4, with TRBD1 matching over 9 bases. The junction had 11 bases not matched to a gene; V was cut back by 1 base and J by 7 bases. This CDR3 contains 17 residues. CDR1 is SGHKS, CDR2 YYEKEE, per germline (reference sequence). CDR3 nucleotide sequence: TGTGCCAGCAGCTTGTCCCCTACAGGGGGCCTCAGTGAAAAACTGTTTTTT. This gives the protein CASSLSPTGGLSEKLFF.